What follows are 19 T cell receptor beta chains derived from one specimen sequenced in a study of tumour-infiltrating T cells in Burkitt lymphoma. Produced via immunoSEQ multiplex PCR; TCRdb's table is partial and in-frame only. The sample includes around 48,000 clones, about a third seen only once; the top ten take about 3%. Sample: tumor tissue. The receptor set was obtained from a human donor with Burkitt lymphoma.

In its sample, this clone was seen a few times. CDR3: CASSPRTGLTGELFF. DNA of the CDR3: TGTGCCAGCAGCCCACGGACAGGGCTTACCGGGGAGCTGTTTTTT. This chain joins TRBV7-7 and TRBJ2-2; 8 bases map to TRBD1. Trimming removed 5 bases from V and 5 bases from J; junction bases left unmatched: 7. The CDR3 is 15 residues long. In germline, CDR1 is SSHAT, CDR2 FNYEAQ (reference sequence).

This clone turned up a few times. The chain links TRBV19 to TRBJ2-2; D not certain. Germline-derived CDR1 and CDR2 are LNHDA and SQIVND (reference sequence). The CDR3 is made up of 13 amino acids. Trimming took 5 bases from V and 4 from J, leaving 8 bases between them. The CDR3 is CASSPDGTGELFF. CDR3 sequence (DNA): TGTGCCAGTAGTCCGGACGGCACCGGGGAGCTGTTTTTT.

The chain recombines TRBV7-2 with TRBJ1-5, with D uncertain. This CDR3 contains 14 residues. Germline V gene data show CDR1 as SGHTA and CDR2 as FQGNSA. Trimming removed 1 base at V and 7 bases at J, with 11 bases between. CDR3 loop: CASSLGPLWQPQHF. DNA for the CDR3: TGTGCCAGCAGCTTAGGGCCGCTCTGGCAGCCCCAGCATTTT.

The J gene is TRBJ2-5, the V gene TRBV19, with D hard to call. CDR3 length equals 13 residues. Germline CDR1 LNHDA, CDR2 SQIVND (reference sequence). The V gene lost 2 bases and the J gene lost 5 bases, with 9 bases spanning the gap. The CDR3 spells CASSITSYETQYF. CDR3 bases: TGTGCCAGTAGTATAACCTCCTATGAGACCCAGTACTTC.

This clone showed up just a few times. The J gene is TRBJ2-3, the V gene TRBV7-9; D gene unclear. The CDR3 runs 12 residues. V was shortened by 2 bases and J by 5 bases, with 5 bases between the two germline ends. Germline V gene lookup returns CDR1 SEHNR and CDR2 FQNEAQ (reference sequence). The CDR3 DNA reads TGTGCCAGCAGCTTAACGGAAGATACGCAGTATTTT. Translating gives CASSLTEDTQYF.

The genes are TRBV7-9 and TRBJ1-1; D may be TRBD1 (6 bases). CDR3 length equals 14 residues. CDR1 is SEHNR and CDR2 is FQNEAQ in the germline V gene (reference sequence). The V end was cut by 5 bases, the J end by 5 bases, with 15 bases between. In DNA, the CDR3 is TGTGCCAGCAGCCCGCCGGGGGGCATTACTGAAGCTTTCTTT. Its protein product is CASSPPGGITEAFF. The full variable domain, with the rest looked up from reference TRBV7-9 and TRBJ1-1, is DTGVSQNPRHKITKRGQNVTFRCDPISEHNRLYWYRQTLGQGPEFLTYFQNEAQLEKSRLLSDRFSAERPKGSFSTLEIQRTEQGDSAMYLCASSPPGGITEAFFGQGTRLTVV.

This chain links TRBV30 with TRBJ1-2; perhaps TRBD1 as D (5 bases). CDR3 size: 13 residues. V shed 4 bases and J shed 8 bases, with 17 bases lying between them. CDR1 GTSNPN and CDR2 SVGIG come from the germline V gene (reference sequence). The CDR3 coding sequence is TGTGCCTGGACCTCACACCAAGGGGTCGGCTACACCTTC. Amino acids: CAWTSHQGVGYTF.

CDR3 amino acids: CASSQAANTEAFF. The DNA for the CDR3 is TGCGCCAGCAGCCAAGCAGCGAACACTGAAGCTTTCTTT. The V gene is TRBV4-3, the J gene TRBJ1-1, with D hard to call. The CDR3 consists of 13 residues. Trimming cost V 1 base and J 1 base, with 4 bases left between them. In germline, CDR1 is LGHNA, CDR2 YSLEER.

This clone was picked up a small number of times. The CDR3 nucleotides read TGTGCCAGCAGTTTATCGTTCGTGAACACCGGGGAGCTGTTTTTT. This encodes CASSLSFVNTGELFF. The chain has TRBV27 and TRBJ2-2, with D hard to call. The germline V gene encodes CDR1 MNHEY and CDR2 SMNVEV (reference sequence). The V gene lost 0 bases and the J gene lost 1 base, with 6 bases spanning the gap. The CDR3 covers 15 residues.

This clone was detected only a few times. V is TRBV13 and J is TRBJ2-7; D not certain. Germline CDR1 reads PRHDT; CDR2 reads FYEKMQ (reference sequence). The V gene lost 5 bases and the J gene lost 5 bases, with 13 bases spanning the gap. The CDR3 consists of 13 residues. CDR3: CASSPPGSHEQYF. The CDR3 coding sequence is TGTGCCAGCAGCCCCCCCGGGTCCCACGAGCAGTACTTC.

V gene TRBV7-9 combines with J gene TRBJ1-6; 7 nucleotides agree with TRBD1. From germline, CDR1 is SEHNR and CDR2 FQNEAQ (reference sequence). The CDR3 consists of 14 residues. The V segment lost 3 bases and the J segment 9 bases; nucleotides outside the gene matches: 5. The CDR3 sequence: CASSFGTEGSPLHF. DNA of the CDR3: TGTGCCAGCAGCTTCGGGACAGAAGGTTCACCCCTCCACTTT.

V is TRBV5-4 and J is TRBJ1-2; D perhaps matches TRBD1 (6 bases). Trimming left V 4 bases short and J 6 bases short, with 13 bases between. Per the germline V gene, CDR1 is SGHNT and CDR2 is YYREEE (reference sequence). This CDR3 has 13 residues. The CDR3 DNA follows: TGTGCCAGCAGCACGAACGGGGGCAATGGCTACACCTTC. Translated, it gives CASSTNGGNGYTF. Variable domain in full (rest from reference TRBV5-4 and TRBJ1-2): ETGVTQSPTHLIKTRGQQVTLRCSSQSGHNTVSWYQQALGQGPQFIFQYYREEENGRGNFPPRFSGLQFPNYSSELNVNALELDDSALYLCASSTNGGNGYTFGSGTRLTVV.

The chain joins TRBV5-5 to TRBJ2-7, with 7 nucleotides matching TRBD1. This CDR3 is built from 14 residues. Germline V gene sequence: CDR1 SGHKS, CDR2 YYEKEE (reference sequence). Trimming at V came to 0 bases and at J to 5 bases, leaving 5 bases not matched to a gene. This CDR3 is CASSLGQGFDEQYF. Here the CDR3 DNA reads TGTGCCAGCAGCTTGGGACAGGGCTTCGACGAGCAGTACTTC.

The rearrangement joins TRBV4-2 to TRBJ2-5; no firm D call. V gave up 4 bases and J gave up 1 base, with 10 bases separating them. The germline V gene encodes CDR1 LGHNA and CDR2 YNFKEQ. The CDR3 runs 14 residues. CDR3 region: CASSPGPFQETQYF. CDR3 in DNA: TGTGCCAGCAGCCCCGGGCCATTCCAAGAGACCCAGTACTTC.

The CDR3: CASSLSRVAENIQYF. The CDR3 DNA follows: TGTGCCAGCTCGCTCTCCCGAGTAGCGGAAAACATTCAGTACTTC. The chain has TRBV18 and TRBJ2-4, with D possibly TRBD2 on 6 matching bases. The CDR3 length is 15 residues. Trimming left V 6 bases short and J 5 bases short, with 17 bases between. The germline V gene has CDR1 KGHSH and CDR2 LQKENI.

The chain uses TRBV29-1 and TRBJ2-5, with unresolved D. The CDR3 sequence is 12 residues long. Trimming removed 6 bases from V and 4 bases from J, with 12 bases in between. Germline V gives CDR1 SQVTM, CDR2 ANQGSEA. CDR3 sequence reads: CSVAPGTETQYF. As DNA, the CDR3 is TGCAGCGTCGCCCCGGGTACAGAGACCCAGTACTTC.

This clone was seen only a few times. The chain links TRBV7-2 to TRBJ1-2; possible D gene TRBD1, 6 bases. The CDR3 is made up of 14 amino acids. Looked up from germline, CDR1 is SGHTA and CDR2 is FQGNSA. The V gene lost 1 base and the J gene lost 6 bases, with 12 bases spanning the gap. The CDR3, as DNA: TGTGCCAGCAGCTTAGTCGGGACACGTAATGGCTACACCTTC. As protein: CASSLVGTRNGYTF. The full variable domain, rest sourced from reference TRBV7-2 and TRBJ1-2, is GAGVSQSPSNKVTEKGKDVELRCDPISGHTALYWYRQSLGQGLEFLIYFQGNSAPDKSGLPSDRFSAERTGGSVSTLTIQRTQQEDSAVYLCASSLVGTRNGYTFGSGTRLTVV.

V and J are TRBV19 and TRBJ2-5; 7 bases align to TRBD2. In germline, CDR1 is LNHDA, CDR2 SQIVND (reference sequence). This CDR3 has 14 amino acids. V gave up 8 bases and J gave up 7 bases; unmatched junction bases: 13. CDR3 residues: CASRSSGGSGTQYF. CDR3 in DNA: TGTGCCAGTCGTTCTAGCGGAGGAAGTGGGACCCAGTACTTC.

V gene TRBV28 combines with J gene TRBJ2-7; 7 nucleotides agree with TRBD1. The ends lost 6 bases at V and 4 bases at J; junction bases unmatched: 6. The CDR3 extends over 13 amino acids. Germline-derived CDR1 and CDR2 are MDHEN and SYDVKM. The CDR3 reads CASRRQGLYEQYF. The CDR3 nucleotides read TGTGCCAGCAGAAGACAGGGCTTATACGAGCAGTACTTC. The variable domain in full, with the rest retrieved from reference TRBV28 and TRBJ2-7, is DVKVTQSSRYLVKRTGEKVFLECVQDMDHENMFWYRQDPGLGLRLIYFSYDVKMKEKGDIPEGYSVSREKKERFSLILESASTNQTSMYLCASRRQGLYEQYFGPGTRLTVT.